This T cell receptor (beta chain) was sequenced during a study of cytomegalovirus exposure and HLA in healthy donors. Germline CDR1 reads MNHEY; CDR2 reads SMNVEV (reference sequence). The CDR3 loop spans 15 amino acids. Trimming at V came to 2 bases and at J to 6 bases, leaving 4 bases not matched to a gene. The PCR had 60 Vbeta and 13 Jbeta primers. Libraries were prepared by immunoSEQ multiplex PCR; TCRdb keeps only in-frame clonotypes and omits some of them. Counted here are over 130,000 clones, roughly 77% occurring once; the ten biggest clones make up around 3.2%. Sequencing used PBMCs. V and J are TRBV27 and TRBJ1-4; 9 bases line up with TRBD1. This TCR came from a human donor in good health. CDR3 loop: CASSLNGDRDEKLFF. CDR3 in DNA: TGTGCCAGCAGTTTAAATGGGGACAGGGATGAAAAACTGTTTTTT.